This entry concerns a single T cell receptor (beta chain). No antigen is known for it. The entry originates in a study of cytomegalovirus exposure and HLA in healthy donors. Study in general: The roughly 120 validation repertoires, a later analysis reported, used the same platform as the 600 to 700 first-cohort repertoires. Study-level findings and limits: Rarity characterized most TCR sequences, yet some public TCRs appeared in many donors. Researchers reported that a few CMV-associated chains were confirmed in vitro as CMV antigen-specific. The study labeled about 160 TCR beta chains cytomegalovirus-associated.

Some clones are missing from TCRdb's copy, which holds only in-frame ones; the method was immunoSEQ multiplex PCR. The table records roughly 68,000 clones, roughly 91% of them present only once. Germline V gene lookup returns CDR1 SGHRS and CDR2 YFSETQ. The CDR3 is 15 residues long. Trimming removed 7 bases at V and 0 bases at J, with 16 bases between. This sequence originates from a woman under 30 in good health and CMV-seronegative. This chain connects TRBV5-1 to TRBJ1-1; D gene ambiguous. Sequencing input: PBMCs. CDR3 bases: TGCGCCAGCCTACCGGGTGGATCAATGAACACTGAAGCTTTCTTT. Translation gives CASLPGGSMNTEAFF.